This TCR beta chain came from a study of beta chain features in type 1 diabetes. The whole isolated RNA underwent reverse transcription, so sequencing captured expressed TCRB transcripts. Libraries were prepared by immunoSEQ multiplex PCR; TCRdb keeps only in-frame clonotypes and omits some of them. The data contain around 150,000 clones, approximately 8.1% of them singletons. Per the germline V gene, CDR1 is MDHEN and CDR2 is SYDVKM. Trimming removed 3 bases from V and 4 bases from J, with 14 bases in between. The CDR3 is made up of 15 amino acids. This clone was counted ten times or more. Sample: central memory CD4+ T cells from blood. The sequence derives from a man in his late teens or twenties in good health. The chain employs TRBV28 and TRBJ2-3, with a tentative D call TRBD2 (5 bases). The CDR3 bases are TGTGCCAGCAGTTTTGGGAGTCGGATCGCAGATACGCAGTATTTT. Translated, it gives CASSFGSRIADTQYF.